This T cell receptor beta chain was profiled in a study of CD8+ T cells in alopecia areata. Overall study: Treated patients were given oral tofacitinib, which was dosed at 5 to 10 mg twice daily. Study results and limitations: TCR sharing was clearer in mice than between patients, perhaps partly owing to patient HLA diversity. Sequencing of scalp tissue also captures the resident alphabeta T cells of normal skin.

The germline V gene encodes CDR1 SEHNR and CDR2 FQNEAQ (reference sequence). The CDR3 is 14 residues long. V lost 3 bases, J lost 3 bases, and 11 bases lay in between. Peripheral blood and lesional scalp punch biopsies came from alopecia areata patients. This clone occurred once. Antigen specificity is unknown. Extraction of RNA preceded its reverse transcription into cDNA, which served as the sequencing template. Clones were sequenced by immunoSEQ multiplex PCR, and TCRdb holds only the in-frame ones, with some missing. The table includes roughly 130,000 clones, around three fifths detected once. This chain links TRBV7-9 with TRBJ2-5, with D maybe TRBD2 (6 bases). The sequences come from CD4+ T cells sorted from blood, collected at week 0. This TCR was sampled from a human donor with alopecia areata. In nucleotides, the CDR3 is TGTGCCAGCAGCTTTAGCGGAGGGGAAGAGACCCAGTACTTC. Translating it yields CASSFSGGEETQYF.